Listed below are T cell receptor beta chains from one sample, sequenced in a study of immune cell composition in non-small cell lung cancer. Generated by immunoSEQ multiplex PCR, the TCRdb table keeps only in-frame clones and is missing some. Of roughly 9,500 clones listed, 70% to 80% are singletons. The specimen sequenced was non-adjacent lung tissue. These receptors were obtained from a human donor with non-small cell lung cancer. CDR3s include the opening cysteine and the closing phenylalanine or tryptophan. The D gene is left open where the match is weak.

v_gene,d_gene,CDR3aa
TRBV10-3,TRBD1,CAISEATGTAPLHF
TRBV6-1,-,CASTGYSNYGYTF
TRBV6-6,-,CASSPGEKLFF
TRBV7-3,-,CASSFPTDPRSYGYTF
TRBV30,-,CAWSGGTPYGYTF
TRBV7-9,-,CASSHSTEAFF
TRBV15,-,CATSREHEQFF
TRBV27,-,CASSSVTGTAWANVLTF
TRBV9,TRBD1,CASSAGLQGSTEAFF
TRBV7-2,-,CASSFQPGVDTEAFF
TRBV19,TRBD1,CASSASDRGRYTF
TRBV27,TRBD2,CASTSSGSTDTQYF
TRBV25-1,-,CASSWGGTNEKLFF
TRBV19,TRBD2,CASSTSAGTSGDTQYF
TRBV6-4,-,CASSDSAESYGYTF
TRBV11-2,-,CASSLWGGTEAFF
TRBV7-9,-,CASSPQGSSGELFF
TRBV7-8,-,CASSRAQGPNYNSPLHF